This T cell receptor beta chain derives from a study of CXCR3-negative and CXCR3-positive naive CD8 T cells. For this clonotype: Antigen unknown.

The libraries of TRB cDNA were constructed through 5' RACE using UMI labels. TCRdb re-called the 5' RACE reads, yielding one record per CDR3 amino acid sequence without DNA. The sample has 150,000 to 180,000 distinct CDR3 sequences. Study findings and constraints: CXCR3-positive naive cells had more hydrophobic TRB CDR3s than CXCR3-negative naive cells. With respect to TRBV-TRBJ usage, naive CXCR3-negative and CXCR3-positive cells were similar; memory differed.

The CDR3 runs to 17 residues. Per the germline V gene, CDR1 is DFQATT and CDR2 is SNEGSKA (reference sequence). The receptor was derived from a human donor in good health. Some clones in this sample may be carry-over from other donors' samples. V gene TRBV20-1 combines with J gene TRBJ2-3; TCRdb picks TRBD2, but there is no DNA to check that call. The sequencing input was naive CXCR3+ CD8+ T cells from blood. The sample's subset: CD45RO-CCR7+CD27+CD95- naive CD8+ T cells expressing CXCR3 (TNR3+). The CDR3 sequence is CSAKLAGVPSVTDTQYF.